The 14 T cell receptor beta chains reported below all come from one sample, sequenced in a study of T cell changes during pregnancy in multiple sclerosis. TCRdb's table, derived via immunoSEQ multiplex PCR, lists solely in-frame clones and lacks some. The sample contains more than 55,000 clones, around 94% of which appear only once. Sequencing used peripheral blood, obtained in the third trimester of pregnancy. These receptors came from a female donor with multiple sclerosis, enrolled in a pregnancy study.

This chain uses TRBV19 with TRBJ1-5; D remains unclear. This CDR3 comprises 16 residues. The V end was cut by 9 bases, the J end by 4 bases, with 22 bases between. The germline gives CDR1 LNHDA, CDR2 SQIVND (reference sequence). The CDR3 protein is CASHPRIGIQNQPQHF. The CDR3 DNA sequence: TGTGCCAGCCACCCTAGGATCGGGATCCAGAATCAGCCCCAGCATTTT.

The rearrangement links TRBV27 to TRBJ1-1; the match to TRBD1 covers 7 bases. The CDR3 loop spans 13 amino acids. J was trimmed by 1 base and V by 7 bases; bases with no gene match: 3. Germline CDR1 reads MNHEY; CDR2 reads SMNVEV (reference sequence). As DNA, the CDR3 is TGTGCCAGCACCTGGACAGGGAACACTGAAGCTTTCTTT. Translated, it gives CASTWTGNTEAFF.

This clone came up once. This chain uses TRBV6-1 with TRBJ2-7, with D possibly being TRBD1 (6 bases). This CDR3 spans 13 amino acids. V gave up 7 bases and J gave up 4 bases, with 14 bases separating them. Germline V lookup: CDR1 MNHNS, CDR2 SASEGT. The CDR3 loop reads CASTLDRTYEQYF. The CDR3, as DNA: TGTGCCAGCACCCTCGACAGGACGTACGAGCAGTACTTC.

In nucleotides, the CDR3 is TGTGCCAGCAGCACCGACAGGAACACTGAAGCTTTCTTT. Translating it yields CASSTDRNTEAFF. The chain joins TRBV13 to TRBJ1-1, with D possibly being TRBD1 (5 bases). CDR1 and CDR2 (germline): PRHDT, FYEKMQ (reference sequence). Trimming cost V 5 bases and J 1 base, with 8 bases left between them. This CDR3 is built from 13 residues.

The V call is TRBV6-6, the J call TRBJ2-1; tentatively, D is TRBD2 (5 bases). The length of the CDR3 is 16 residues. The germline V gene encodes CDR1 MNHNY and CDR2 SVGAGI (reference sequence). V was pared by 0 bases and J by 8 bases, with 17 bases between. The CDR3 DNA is TGTGCCAGCAGTTACTCGACCAGCGGTGTAGAGGATGAGCAGTTCTTC. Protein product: CASSYSTSGVEDEQFF.

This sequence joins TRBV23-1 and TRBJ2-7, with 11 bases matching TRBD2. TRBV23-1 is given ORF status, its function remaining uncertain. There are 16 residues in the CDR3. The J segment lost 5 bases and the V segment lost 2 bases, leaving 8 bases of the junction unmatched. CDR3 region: CASSQTSGRQPNEQYF. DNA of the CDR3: TGCGCCAGCAGTCAAACTAGCGGGAGACAACCGAACGAGCAGTACTTC.

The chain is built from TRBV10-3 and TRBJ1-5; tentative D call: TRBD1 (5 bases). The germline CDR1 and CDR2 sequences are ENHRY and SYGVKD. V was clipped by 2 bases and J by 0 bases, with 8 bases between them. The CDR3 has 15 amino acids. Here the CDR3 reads CAISEETASNQPQHF. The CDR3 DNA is TGTGCCATCAGTGAGGAGACAGCTAGCAATCAGCCCCAGCATTTT.

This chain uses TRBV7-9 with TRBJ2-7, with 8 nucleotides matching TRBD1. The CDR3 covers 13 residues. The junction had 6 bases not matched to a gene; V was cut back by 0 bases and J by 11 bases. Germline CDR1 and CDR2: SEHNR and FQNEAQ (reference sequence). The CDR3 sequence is CASSLAWGQEEYF. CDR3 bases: TGTGCCAGCAGCTTAGCGTGGGGACAGGAGGAGTACTTC. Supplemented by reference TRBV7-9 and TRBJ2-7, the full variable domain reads DTGVSQNPRHKITKRGQNVTFRCDPISEHNRLYWYRQTLGQGPEFLTYFQNEAQLEKSRLLSDRFSAERPKGSFSTLEIQRTEQGDSAMYLCASSLAWGQEEYFGPGTRLTVT.

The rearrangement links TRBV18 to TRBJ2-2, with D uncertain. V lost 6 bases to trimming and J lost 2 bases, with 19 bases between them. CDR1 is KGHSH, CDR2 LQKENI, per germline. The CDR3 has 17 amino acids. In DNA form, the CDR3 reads TGTGCCAGCTCTCGGTCATATGTTCTCGGTAACACCGGGGAGCTGTTTTTT. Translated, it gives CASSRSYVLGNTGELFF.

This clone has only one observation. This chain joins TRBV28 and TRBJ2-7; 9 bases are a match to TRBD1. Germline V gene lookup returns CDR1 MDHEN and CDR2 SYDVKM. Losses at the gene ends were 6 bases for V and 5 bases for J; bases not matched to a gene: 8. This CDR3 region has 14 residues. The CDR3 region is CASRSGQGTDEQYF. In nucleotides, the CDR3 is TGTGCCAGCAGATCGGGACAGGGAACGGACGAGCAGTACTTC.

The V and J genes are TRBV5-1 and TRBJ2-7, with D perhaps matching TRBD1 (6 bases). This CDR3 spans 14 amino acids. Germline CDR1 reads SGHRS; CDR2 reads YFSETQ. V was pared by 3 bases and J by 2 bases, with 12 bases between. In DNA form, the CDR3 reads TGCGCCAGCAGCTCGAGGACAGACCCCTACGAGCAGTACTTC. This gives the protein CASSSRTDPYEQYF. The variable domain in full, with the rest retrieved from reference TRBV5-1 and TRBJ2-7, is KAGVTQTPRYLIKTRGQQVTLSCSPISGHRSVSWYQQTPGQGLQFLFEYFSETQRNKGNFPGRFSGRQFSNSRSEMNVSTLELGDSALYLCASSSRTDPYEQYFGPGTRLTVT.

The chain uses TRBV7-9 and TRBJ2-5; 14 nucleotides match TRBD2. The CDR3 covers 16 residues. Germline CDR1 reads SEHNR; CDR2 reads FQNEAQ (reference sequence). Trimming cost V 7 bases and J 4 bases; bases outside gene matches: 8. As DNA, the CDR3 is TGTGCCAGCACCCAGTCGGGACTAGCGGGAGTAGAGACCCAGTACTTC. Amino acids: CASTQSGLAGVETQYF. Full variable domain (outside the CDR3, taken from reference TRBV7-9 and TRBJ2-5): DTGVSQNPRHKITKRGQNVTFRCDPISEHNRLYWYRQTLGQGPEFLTYFQNEAQLEKSRLLSDRFSAERPKGSFSTLEIQRTEQGDSAMYLCASTQSGLAGVETQYFGPGTRLLVL.

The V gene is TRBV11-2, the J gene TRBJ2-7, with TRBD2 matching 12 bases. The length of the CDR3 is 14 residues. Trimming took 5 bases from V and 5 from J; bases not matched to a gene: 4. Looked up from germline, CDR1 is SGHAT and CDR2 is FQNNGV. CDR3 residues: CASSRLAGVHEQYF. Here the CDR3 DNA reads TGTGCCAGCAGCCGACTAGCGGGAGTCCACGAGCAGTACTTC. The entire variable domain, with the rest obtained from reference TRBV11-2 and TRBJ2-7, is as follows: EAGVAQSPRYKIIEKRQSVAFWCNPISGHATLYWYQQILGQGPKLLIQFQNNGVVDDSQLPKDRFSAERLKGVDSTLKIQPAKLEDSAVYLCASSRLAGVHEQYFGPGTRLTVT.

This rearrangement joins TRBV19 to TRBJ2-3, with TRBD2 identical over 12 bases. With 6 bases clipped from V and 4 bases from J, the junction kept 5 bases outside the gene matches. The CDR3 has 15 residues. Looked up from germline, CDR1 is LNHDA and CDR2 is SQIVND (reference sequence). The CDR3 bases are TGTGCCAGTAGCTCTCTAGCGGGAGGGGCAGATACGCAGTATTTT. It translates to CASSSLAGGADTQYF.